This is a list of T cell receptor beta chains from one sample in a study of OX40 agonist ivuxolimab in advanced cancers. Sequencing was performed with immunoSEQ multiplex PCR; in TCRdb, only in-frame clones are kept and a portion is missing. Found here are about 69,000 clones, around 83% of them singletons; the top ten hold under 2.5%. Sample: CD4+ or CD8+ T cells sorted from blood, taken in a trial of the OX40 agonist ivuxolimab. These receptors all stem from an adult with an advanced solid tumor such as melanoma, head and neck, liver or kidney cancer. CDR3s leave out the opening cysteine and the closing phenylalanine or tryptophan.

TRBJ2-7 TRBV28 ASSLAGASGDEQY
TRBJ2-5 TRBV2 ASTTQETQY
TRBJ2-2 TRBV19 ASSPWGQGLAIGELF
TRBJ2-1 TRBV27 ASSPRDYHNEQF
TRBJ2-2 TRBV5-1 ASRLAGELF
TRBJ2-7 TRBV6-5 ASSPRDRGSYEQY
TRBJ1-4 TRBV6-6 ASSYTTGPNEKLF
TRBJ2-3 TRBV11-2 ASSTGLAGGDTQY
TRBJ2-7 TRBV27 ASSSLLPYEQY
TRBJ2-2 TRBV4-1 ASSQDGRLNTGELF
TRBJ1-2 TRBV18 ASSPGQGYYGYT
TRBJ2-5 TRBV7-8 ASSLALRAQQETQY
TRBJ1-1 TRBV13 ASGTRSKNTEAF
TRBJ1-5 TRBV15 ATSTPSGQGRYSNQPQH
TRBJ2-2 TRBV30 ASREGPIGTGELF
TRBJ1-3 TRBV2 ASSADRMVSGNTIY
TRBJ2-5 TRBV30 AWSGWVETQY
TRBJ2-3 TRBV11-2 ASSPRQLGWQY
TRBJ2-7 TRBV30 AFKGRLPYEQY
TRBJ2-1 TRBV18 ASSQGTNNEQF
TRBJ1-2 TRBV27 ASSPQGSSRANYGYT
TRBJ2-1 TRBV27 ASSPQERSYNEQF
TRBJ2-3 TRBV5-4 ASSPRTSGVGDTQY
TRBJ1-2 TRBV5-1 ASSLGRSGYGYT
TRBJ2-5 TRBV2 ASSEILRQETQY
TRBJ2-6 TRBV5-1 ASSLSSGANVLT
TRBJ2-7 TRBV5-1 ASSVASGGAYEQY
TRBJ2-4 TRBV29-1 SALLGTNIQY
TRBJ2-1 TRBV10-1 ASSDSLAGVQEQF
TRBJ1-1 TRBV2 ASSESSGTGRIEAF
TRBJ2-5 TRBV10-1 ASSPGTSGDQETQY
TRBJ1-1 TRBV18 ASSPVTGVTEAF
TRBJ2-5 TRBV5-1 ASSPGTSAETQY
TRBJ2-5 TRBV14 ASSELGRMETQY
TRBJ1-2 TRBV5-6 ASSLGAGTYGYT
TRBJ1-2 TRBV30 AWAPPGGGYT
TRBJ2-6 TRBV7-3 ASSISGPLSGANVLT
TRBJ2-1 TRBV28 ASSPGLAGDPSEQF
TRBJ2-1 TRBV7-9 ASSFLADNEQF
TRBJ2-3 TRBV7-9 ASSLGLSGRGTDTQY
TRBJ2-4 TRBV10-3 AVSGRLTKNIQY
TRBJ1-5 TRBV5-5 ASSRDRYSNQPQH
TRBJ2-1 TRBV29-1 SVFRTSGYNEQF
TRBJ2-2 TRBV6-5 ASRSTGNTGELF
TRBJ2-2 TRBV10-2 ASRIAGGQPGELF
TRBJ2-1 TRBV6-1 ASSPLAGGDNEQF
TRBJ1-4 TRBV21-1 ASSKTGNKTEEDEKLF
TRBJ1-5 TRBV30 AWSVPGAASGQPQH
TRBJ1-6 TRBV5-1 ASSSEGNSPLH
TRBJ2-3 TRBV15 ATSRDQGTDTQY
TRBJ1-1 TRBV6-5 ASSQLEGLGTEAF
TRBJ2-7 TRBV5-1 ASSWTGDYEQY
TRBJ2-1 TRBV21-1 ASSKALRLAEQNEQF
TRBJ2-1 TRBV5-1 ASSRSGQYNEQF
TRBJ2-7 TRBV10-1 ASSEGLVPYEQY